This TCR beta chain is from a study of cytomegalovirus exposure and HLA in healthy donors. V lost 7 bases and J lost 8; bases outside the gene matches: 12. The CDR3 has 15 residues. CDR1 is MNHEY, CDR2 SMNVEV, per germline (reference sequence). Notes on the study in general: Listed as cytomegalovirus-associated were 150 to 200 TCR beta chains. Most sequenced TCRs were rare (though some public TCRs occurred in many donors).

Produced via immunoSEQ multiplex PCR; TCRdb's table is partial and in-frame only. The data contain roughly 120,000 clones, 88% of them singletons. On this clone: Its antigen is not known.

The TCR comes from a woman aged 18-29 years in good health and CMV-seronegative. V gene TRBV27 combines with J gene TRBJ1-2, with 11 bases identical to TRBD1. The sample consisted of PBMCs. This chain's CDR3 is CASTLTGTGGEGYTF. The CDR3 DNA sequence: TGTGCCAGCACCTTAACCGGGACAGGGGGTGAGGGCTACACCTTC.